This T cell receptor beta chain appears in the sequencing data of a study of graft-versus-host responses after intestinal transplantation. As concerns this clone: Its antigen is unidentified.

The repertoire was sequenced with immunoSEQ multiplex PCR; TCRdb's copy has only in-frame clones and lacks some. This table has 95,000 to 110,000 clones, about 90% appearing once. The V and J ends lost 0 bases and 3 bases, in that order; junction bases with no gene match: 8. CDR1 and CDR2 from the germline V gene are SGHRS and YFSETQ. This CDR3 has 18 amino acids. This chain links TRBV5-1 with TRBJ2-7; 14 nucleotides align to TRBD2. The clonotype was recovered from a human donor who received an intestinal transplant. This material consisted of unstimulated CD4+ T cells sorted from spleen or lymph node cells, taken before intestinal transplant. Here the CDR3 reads CASSLEGGLAGEIYEQYF. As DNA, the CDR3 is TGCGCCAGCAGCTTGGAAGGGGGACTAGCGGGGGAAATCTACGAGCAGTACTTC.